This T cell receptor (beta chain) appears in the sequencing data of a study of T cells in Graves' hyperthyroidism and ophthalmopathy (dated by TCRdb to about 2019). As for the study more broadly: Peripheral blood was sampled at the time of initial diagnosis, prior to any treatment. To identify TCR V-J signatures that set the groups apart, the researchers used a discovery cohort of 100 patients, made up of under 50 with Graves' ophthalmopathy and about 55 with stable Graves' hyperthyroidism. Whether ophthalmopathy could be predicted prospectively was tested in an independent validation cohort made up of 18 hyperthyroidism patients plus 17 patients who later progressed to ophthalmopathy. For training and testing, the 100 or so patients in the discovery cohort were randomly divided in a 7:3 ratio. In addition, the study compared T-cell repertoires in thyroid tissue and in blood from about six Graves' hyperthyroidism patients. After blood sampling, hyperthyroidism patients were treated with methimazole at a starting dose of 30 mg daily, and ophthalmopathy patients were treated with high-dose intravenous methylprednisolone. TCR Vbeta CDR3 sequencing of 135 peripheral blood samples (roughly 41 ophthalmopathy, 70 to 85 hyperthyroidism and 17 progressor patients) is reported in the paper. Overall study results and their limits: Sample size was not statistically predetermined, and investigators were not blinded to group allocation. In cross-validation, a model built on a 13 V-J signature told ophthalmopathy apart from stable hyperthyroidism with roughly 87% sensitivity and approximately 81% specificity, and in testing the same model reached 80%/75%. During validation, the model predicted progression to ophthalmopathy a median of about 5.9 months ahead of onset, with 70.59% sensitivity and almost 75% specificity. Most expanded thyroid clonotypes (frequency above 0.001) were also found in blood, which suggests that blood repertoires may mirror thyroid immune responses.

The V end loses 3 bases and the J end loses 4 bases, and a stretch of 10 bases separates them. Counted from cysteine to phenylalanine, this CDR3 has 13 amino acids. Of the read, only the CDR3 DNA is kept; its 39 bases are in frame from base 1. CDR1 and CDR2, looked up from the germline V gene (reference sequence), are GTSNPN and SVGIG. TCR beta CDR3 regions were amplified from RNA transcripts. A first-round RT-PCR of the TCR CDR3 used the HTBI primer set with the Qiagen OneStep RT-PCR kit. Libraries were constructed in a second round of multiplex PCR, after which size selection and purification were performed. Paired-end sequencing of the libraries was performed with 100 bp reads on an Illumina HiSeq2000. Processing in the source paper ran as follows. SOAPnuke was used to process the raw data, with reads discarded if the reads contained adapters or uncalled bases, had a mean Phred below 15, or lacked an exact constant-primer or identifier match. COPE v1.2.5 was used to merge high-quality paired reads, and clonotypes were defined as unique nucleotide sequences. Clonotypes were aligned to IMGT TRBV, TRBD and TRBJ reference segments using MiTCR v1.1. Only V-J combinations with frequency above 0.0001, covering 99% to 99.2% of repertoires, were analysed. The TCS score was defined as F50 (clonal expansion) divided by E x V (chaos), with BLOSUM62-based TCRdist calculated between CDR3 peptides within each V-J. Welch's t-statistics and random forest reduced some 510 V-J features to some 14, which were used in a naive Bayes classifier (R e1071). TCRdb reprocessed the public reads (quality trimming at Q25 with fastp, clone calling with MiXCR) and kept in-frame beta chains. Every entry covers one CDR3 protein and lists the most common genes and DNA from its rows. TCRdb, not the original authors, processed these V and J calls. The sample table lists approximately 700,000 distinct CDR3 sequences, around 17% of them with a count of one. Under 9.5% of the sample goes to the ten largest clones.

About this clonotype: No antigen is known for it. Per-base qualities were not stored, and no clone one base away is much larger.

Stable Graves' hyperthyroidism was defined as the absence of progression to ophthalmopathy over 18 months of follow-up. Hyperthyroidism patients were aged 18 to 65 years and newly diagnosed, with disease duration of less than 2 months. Any patient with an uncontrolled infection, another autoimmune disease, pregnancy or lactation was excluded. Diagnoses relied on clinical symptoms, serum thyroxine and TRAb, thyroid ultrasound and orbital computed tomography. PBMCs were isolated from approximately 10 ml of fresh peripheral blood by Ficoll-Paque density gradient centrifugation. Total RNA was extracted using Trizol reagent, and RNA quality was assessed on an Agilent 2100 Bioanalyzer.

The sample consisted of blood. The receptor was isolated from a man aged 18 to 30 with Graves' hyperthyroidism. The chain is made from TRBV30 and TRBJ2-4, with the D gene not confidently named. The CDR3 protein sequence reads: CAWSFGSKNIQYF. DNA sequence: TGTGCCTGGAGCTTTGGCAGTAAAAACATTCAGTACTTC.